The clone carrying this T cell receptor (beta chain) was found a few times. Its specificity is unknown. Cells sorted by CD45RO/CCR7/CD25/CD127/CD95/CD27 comprised CD4+ naive, central memory, regulatory and stem cell-like memory cells. This sample is drawn from a study of beta chain features in type 1 diabetes. CDR3 length: 16 residues. The germline V gene has CDR1 MGHRA and CDR2 YSYEKL. Trimming took 1 base from V and 5 from J; bases not matched to a gene: 8. General study results and limits: Whatever favoring of shorter templates PCR might show would apply equally to patients and controls. The question of HLA type influencing TCRB rearrangement was one that remained unresolved here. Patients with Type 1 diabetes showed moderately but significantly shorter TCRB CDR3s in all four CD4+ subsets.

The isolated RNA, all of it, was reverse transcribed, so expressed TCRB transcripts were what got sequenced. The repertoire was sequenced with immunoSEQ multiplex PCR; TCRdb's copy has only in-frame clones and lacks some. The profile shows 150,000 or so clones, about 8.3% of them singletons. Input material: central memory CD4+ T cells from blood. This chain joins TRBV4-1 and TRBJ1-5; TRBD1 matches 7 bases. The receptor comes from a woman younger than 35 with type 1 diabetes. The CDR3 DNA is TGCGCCAGCAGCCAAGTTTTACAGGGGTTCGATCAGCCCCAGCATTTT. This sequence encodes CASSQVLQGFDQPQHF.